These T cell receptor beta chains were read from a single sample in a study of shared clonotypes between healthy human individuals. Only in-frame clones appear in the TCRdb table, and some are missing; sequencing was by immunoSEQ multiplex PCR. Seen here are approximately 1,000,000 clones, around 78% observed once, and the top ten hold roughly 0.56%. Source material: memory CD4+ T cells from PBMCs. The receptor set was obtained from a man younger than 35 in good health. Some clones in this sample may be carry-over from other donors' samples. Each CDR3 is given with its conserved first and last residue. The order of the fields is clone size, V gene, D gene, J gene, CDR3 DNA, CDR3 protein. D genes are given only for firm matches. Not every row has a clone size; where given, it reads once, few, many or a size class.

-	TRBV19	-	TRBJ2-5	TGTGCCAGTAGTGTCTCGGGTCGGCGGGAGACCCAGTACTTC	CASSVSGRRETQYF
once	TRBV5-1	TRBD1	TRBJ2-7	TGCGCCAGCAGCTTTCGACAGGGCTACTACGAGCAGTACTTC	CASSFRQGYYEQYF
-	TRBV5-6	TRBD1	TRBJ2-3	TGTGCCAGCAGCCCGGGGACAGGGGCAGATACGCAGTATTTT	CASSPGTGADTQYF
-	TRBV5-6	TRBD1	TRBJ1-2	TGTGCCAGCAGCCGAGGGACAGGGGCGCGGTATGGCTACACCTTC	CASSRGTGARYGYTF
-	TRBV28	TRBD1	TRBJ1-2	TGTGCCAGCAGGGGACAGGGGCTTAATGGCTACACCTTC	CASRGQGLNGYTF
-	TRBV6-6	TRBD1	TRBJ2-2	TGTGCCAGCAGTTACGGACAGGCAGGGACCGGGGAGCTGTTTTTT	CASSYGQAGTGELFF
-	TRBV5-1	-	TRBJ2-5	TGCGCCAGCAGCGTAGGAGTAGGGGAGACCCAGTACTTC	CASSVGVGETQYF
-	TRBV7-6	-	TRBJ1-3	TGTGCCAGCAGCTTAGATTCCCCGGGAAACACCATATATTTT	CASSLDSPGNTIYF
many	TRBV15	TRBD1	TRBJ2-7	TGTGCCACCAGCAGAGATATTGACAGGGGGTTGTACGAGCAGTACTTC	CATSRDIDRGLYEQYF
once	TRBV11-2	-	TRBJ1-1	TGTGCCAGCAGCTTAGTGGGTGGAGGGATTACTGAAGCTTTCTTT	CASSLVGGGITEAFF
-	TRBV5-4	TRBD2	TRBJ2-7	TGTGCCAGCAGCCCGGGAGGAGCGGGAGCCTACGAGCAGTACTTC	CASSPGGAGAYEQYF
once	TRBV5-4	-	TRBJ2-3	TGTGCCAGCAGCTCCGGCGACAGAACCACAGATACGCAGTATTTT	CASSSGDRTTDTQYF
-	TRBV7-2	-	TRBJ2-7	TGTGCCAGCAGCTTCAGTGGGGGCGAGCAGTACTTC	CASSFSGGEQYF
-	TRBV7-7	TRBD2	TRBJ2-2	TGTGCCAGCAGCTTAGAAGGCGGGAGAGGGGCCGGGGAGCTGTTTTTT	CASSLEGGRGAGELFF
once	TRBV7-2	-	TRBJ2-6	TGTGCCAGCAGCTTAGTCGCCTGGGGGTACGGGGCCAACGTCCTGACTTTC	CASSLVAWGYGANVLTF
-	TRBV10-1	TRBD2	TRBJ2-1	TGCGCCAGCATCAAGAGCAGGGGGGGACTAGCGGACAATGAGCAGTTCTTC	CASIKSRGGLADNEQFF
-	TRBV6-6	-	TRBJ2-5	TGTGCCAGCAGTTACCCCCAGGGGACCTTAGAGACCCAGTACTTC	CASSYPQGTLETQYF
-	TRBV28	-	TRBJ2-2	TGTGCCAGCAGCCCCCGACGTGGGGGAACCGGGGAGCTGTTTTTT	CASSPRRGGTGELFF
-	TRBV2	-	TRBJ2-3	TGTGCCAGCAGGTTTCGGTGGGCGCGGACAGATACGCAGTATTTT	CASRFRWARTDTQYF
many	TRBV30	-	TRBJ1-2	TGTGCCCTTGGACGCATCTTTTCCGTCTATGGCTACACCTTC	CALGRIFSVYGYTF
-	TRBV10-3	-	TRBJ2-2	TGTGCCATCGCTCAGGGGAACACCGGGGAGCTGTTTTTT	CAIAQGNTGELFF
-	TRBV21-1	-	TRBJ1-1	TGTGCCAGCAGCAAAGTTTATACTGAAGCTTTCTTT	CASSKVYTEAFF
many	TRBV5-1	TRBD2	TRBJ2-3	TGCGCCAGCAGCCCGGGACTAGCGGAGGGATCAGATACGCAGTATTTT	CASSPGLAEGSDTQYF
-	TRBV5-6	TRBD2	TRBJ2-7	TGTGCCAGCAGCTTGCGGGCTAGCGGATACGAGCAGTACTTC	CASSLRASGYEQYF
-	TRBV5-1	-	TRBJ2-2	TGCGCCAGTCATCCCGAGGCCACGAACACCGGGGAGCTGTTTTTT	CASHPEATNTGELFF
-	TRBV5-4	TRBD2	TRBJ2-7	TGTGCCAGCAGCCCGGGACTAGCGGGAGGGTTCCCCTACGAGCAGTACTTC	CASSPGLAGGFPYEQYF
-	TRBV2	TRBD1	TRBJ2-6	TGTGCCAGCAGGCCGGGACAGGGGACATCTGGGGCCAACGTCCTGACTTTC	CASRPGQGTSGANVLTF
-	TRBV7-2	-	TRBJ2-3	TGTGCCAGCAGCTTAGTGCCAGATACGCAGTATTTT	CASSLVPDTQYF
few	TRBV10-3	-	TRBJ1-3	TGTGCCATCAGGGACCGGGCCTCTGGAAACACCATATATTTT	CAIRDRASGNTIYF
-	TRBV5-1	-	TRBJ2-2	TGCGCCAGCAGCTTCAGGGAACCTACCACCGGGGAGCTGTTTTTT	CASSFREPTTGELFF
-	TRBV6-1	-	TRBJ1-3	TGTGCCAGCAGCTTCGCACAGGGCTCTGGAAACACCATATATTTT	CASSFAQGSGNTIYF
-	TRBV29-1	-	TRBJ2-5	TGCAACCATTCTCACACCGGGGACTTCTCCCAAGAGACCCAGTACTTC	CNHSHTGDFSQETQYF
-	TRBV28	-	TRBJ1-5	TGTGCCAGCAGTTTTAGGGTACAGCCCCAGCATTTT	CASSFRVQPQHF
-	TRBV4-1	TRBD2	TRBJ2-5	TGCGCCAGCAGCGCGGGAGTTCGGCAAGAGACCCAGTACTTC	CASSAGVRQETQYF
-	TRBV6-5	-	TRBJ1-2	TGTGCCAGCAGTTACAGGGGGAAATCCTATGGCTACACCTTC	CASSYRGKSYGYTF
once	TRBV5-5	TRBD1	TRBJ2-5	TGTGCCAGCAGCTACAGGGGGCAAGAGACCCAGTACTTC	CASSYRGQETQYF
-	TRBV5-4	TRBD2	TRBJ2-7	TGTGCCAGCAGCTTGACTAGCGGGAGGGACGGGCAGTACTTC	CASSLTSGRDGQYF
-	TRBV28	-	TRBJ1-5	TGTGCCAGCAGCGGAGGGTCCGGGCAGCCCCAGCATTTT	CASSGGSGQPQHF